This T cell receptor (beta chain) is from a study of blood T cells in healthy people across ages. Study-wide findings and caveats: From one million sequenced T cells, diversity estimates were lower bounds.

The study recruited healthy Caucasian donors from Russia who were aged about 6 to 90. CDR1 is SEHNR, CDR2 FQNEAQ, per germline (reference sequence). The CDR3 totals 15 residues. With 1 base removed from V and 4 bases from J, the gap between germline ends came to 11 bases. A J-beta primer mix and a sample-barcoded 5' primer were used in a second PCR of roughly 7 to 12 cycles. TCRdb analysed the 5' RACE reads with MiXCR anew, one entry per CDR3 protein. The sample holds around 900,000 distinct CDR3 sequences, around 54% seen once. This clonotype appeared a few times. Its specificity is unknown. The chain couples TRBV7-9 to TRBJ2-1; D ambiguous. The sequencing sample was made of blood. The receptor's source is a woman in her fifties or sixties in good health. This chain's CDR3 is CASSLVYLEYNEQFF. CDR3 bases: TGTGCCAGCAGCTTAGTGTACCTGGAGTACAATGAGCAGTTCTTC.